The rows below give T cell receptor beta chains drawn from one sample of a study of blood T cell repertoires in COVID-19. Some clones are missing from TCRdb's copy, which holds only in-frame ones; the method was immunoSEQ multiplex PCR. The table lists more than 40,000 clones, roughly 85% of them singletons, with 2.5% to 3.5% in the top ten. The sequenced sample was peripheral blood. These receptors were collected from an elderly woman with acute or convalescent COVID-19. Both conserved end residues are part of each CDR3. D genes are given only for firm matches. A clone size is listed for some rows: how often the clone was seen (once, few, many), or a class if it is expanded.

>-|TRBJ1-5|TRBV30|TRBD1
CAWEGQGSNQPQHF
TGTGCCTGGGAGGGACAGGGCTCTAATCAGCCCCAGCATTTT
>-|TRBJ2-3|TRBV11-2|-
CASTRGAGGASDTQYF
TGTGCCAGCACCCGGGGGGCAGGGGGCGCATCAGATACGCAGTATTTT
>-|TRBJ1-6|TRBV19|-
CASRDSQSSYNSPLHF
TGTGCCAGTAGGGACAGCCAAAGCTCCTATAATTCACCCCTCCACTTT
>-|TRBJ2-7|TRBV6-5|TRBD1
CASSYTAGTGNEQYF
TGTGCCAGCAGTTACACGGCCGGGACAGGGAACGAGCAGTACTTC
>-|TRBJ2-3|TRBV28|-
CASSRRAGLGNTQYF
TGTGCCAGCAGTCGACGGGCAGGGTTAGGGAATACGCAGTATTTT
>-|TRBJ2-2|TRBV30|TRBD1
CAWSTWTGTGELFF
TGTGCCTGGAGTACTTGGACAGGCACCGGGGAGCTGTTTTTT
>-|TRBJ2-7|TRBV2|TRBD2
CASRDVAGAYEQYF
TGTGCCAGCAGGGACGTAGCGGGGGCCTACGAGCAGTACTTC
>-|TRBJ1-2|TRBV6-5|-
CASQAIGELNYGYTF
TGTGCCAGCCAGGCTATCGGGGAACTTAACTATGGCTACACCTTC
>-|TRBJ1-1|TRBV19|TRBD1
CASTKDRVGTRNTEAFF
TGTGCCAGTACCAAGGACAGGGTCGGAACCCGGAACACTGAAGCTTTCTTT
>-|TRBJ1-4|TRBV9|TRBD1
CASSVGTGRTNEKLFF
TGTGCCAGCAGCGTAGGGACAGGGAGGACTAATGAAAAACTGTTTTTT
>-|TRBJ2-7|TRBV19|TRBD2
CASSRDYKYEQYF
TGTGCCAGTAGTCGGGACTACAAATACGAGCAGTACTTC
>-|TRBJ1-1|TRBV6-1|TRBD1
CASSEGRPARQGENTEAFF
TGTGCCAGCAGTGAAGGAAGGCCGGCGAGACAGGGAGAGAACACTGAAGCTTTCTTT
>-|TRBJ2-3|TRBV7-6|-
CASSLATGLDTQYF
TGTGCCAGCAGCTTAGCGACGGGGTTGGATACGCAGTATTTT
>once|TRBJ1-1|TRBV7-2|TRBD1
CASSLISTGGTEAFF
TGTGCCAGCAGCTTAATCTCCACAGGGGGCACTGAAGCTTTCTTT
>-|TRBJ1-2|TRBV6-2/TRBV6-3|TRBD1
CASSLRDRNYGYTF
TGTGCCAGCAGCCTCCGGGACAGAAACTATGGCTACACCTTC
>-|TRBJ2-5|TRBV18|TRBD1
CASSAGTAQETQYF
TGTGCCAGCTCAGCTGGGACAGCCCAAGAGACCCAGTACTTC
>-|TRBJ1-1|TRBV5-4|-
CASSYVGGTEAFF
TGTGCCAGCAGCTACGTTGGGGGGACTGAAGCTTTCTTT
>-|TRBJ2-5|TRBV12-3/TRBV12-4|TRBD2
CASSSPGGETQYF
TGTGCCAGCAGTTCGCCGGGAGGGGAGACCCAGTACTTC
>-|TRBJ2-5|TRBV2|-
CASSGDFSQETQYF
TGTGCCAGCAGTGGGGACTTTTCACAAGAGACCCAGTACTTC
>-|TRBJ1-4|TRBV19|-
CASTGRALPGSNEKLFF
TGTGCCAGTACGGGCAGGGCTCTACCTGGTAGTAATGAAAAACTGTTTTTT
>-|TRBJ1-5|TRBV10-2|-
CASSPSGPIQPQHF
TGCGCCAGCAGTCCTTCAGGGCCTATACAGCCCCAGCATTTT
>once|TRBJ1-1|TRBV12-3/TRBV12-4|TRBD1
CASSLVGTGEAFF
TGTGCCAGCAGTTTAGTTGGGACAGGGGAAGCTTTCTTT
>-|TRBJ1-2|TRBV6-6|TRBD1
CASSRDSYGYTF
TGTGCCAGCAGTCGGGACAGCTATGGCTACACCTTC
>-|TRBJ1-2|TRBV18|TRBD1
CASSPTGTGNYGYTF
TGTGCCAGCTCACCCACCGGGACAGGGAACTATGGCTACACCTTC
>-|TRBJ1-2|TRBV25-1|-
CASSGGIGYTF
TGTGCCAGCAGTGGAGGGATTGGCTACACCTTC
>-|TRBJ1-3|TRBV5-4|-
CASSRDSSNTIYF
TGTGCCAGCAGCCGCGACAGTAGCAACACCATATATTTT